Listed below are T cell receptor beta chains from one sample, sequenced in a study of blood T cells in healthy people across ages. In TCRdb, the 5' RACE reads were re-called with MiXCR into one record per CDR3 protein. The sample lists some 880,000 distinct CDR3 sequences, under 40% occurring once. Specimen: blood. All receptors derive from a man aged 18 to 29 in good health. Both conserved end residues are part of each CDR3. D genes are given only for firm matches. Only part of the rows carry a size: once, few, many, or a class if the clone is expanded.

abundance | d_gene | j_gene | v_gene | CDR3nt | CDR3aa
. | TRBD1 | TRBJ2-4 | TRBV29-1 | TGCAGCGTTGAAGGTCCAGCCAGGGGGGCCAAAAACATTCAGTACTTC | CSVEGPARGAKNIQYF
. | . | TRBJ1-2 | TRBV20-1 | TGCAGTGCTAGAGAACGGACAGAGGGCGGGTACACCTTC | CSARERTEGGYTF
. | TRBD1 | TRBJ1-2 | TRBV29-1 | TGCAGCGTTGCACGCGGGACAGGGGACGGCTACACCTTC | CSVARGTGDGYTF
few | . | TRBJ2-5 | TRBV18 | TGTGCCAGCTCACCTCGAGCCGAGACCCAGTACTTC | CASSPRAETQYF
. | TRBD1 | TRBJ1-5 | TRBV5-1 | TGCGCCGGCAGCTTAGGAGGGGGCGCGGATCAGCCCCAGCATTTT | CAGSLGGGADQPQHF
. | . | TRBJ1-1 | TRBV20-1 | TGCAGTGCTAGAGGCACAGGTTCAAACACTGAAGCTTTCTTT | CSARGTGSNTEAFF
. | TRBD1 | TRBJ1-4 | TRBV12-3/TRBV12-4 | TGTGCCAGCAGTTTATGGGGACAGGGTAATGAAAAACTGTTTTTT | CASSLWGQGNEKLFF
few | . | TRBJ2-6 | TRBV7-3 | TGTGCCAGCAGCCCCAAGACAGGCTCTGGGGCCAACGTCCTGACTTTC | CASSPKTGSGANVLTF
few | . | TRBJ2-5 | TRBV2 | TGTGCCAGCAGGGATGTCAAGCGGGTGTACCAAGAGACCCAGTACTTC | CASRDVKRVYQETQYF
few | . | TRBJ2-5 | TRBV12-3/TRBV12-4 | TGTGCCAGCAGTCCGCCGGGGGGCGAGGGAGAGACCCAGTACTTC | CASSPPGGEGETQYF
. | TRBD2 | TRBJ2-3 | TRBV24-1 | TGTGCCACCAGTGAGGGGGGGAAGCAGTATTTT | CATSEGGKQYF
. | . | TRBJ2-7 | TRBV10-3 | TGTGCCACCCAGGACAAGGGCGAGCAGTACTTC | CATQDKGEQYF
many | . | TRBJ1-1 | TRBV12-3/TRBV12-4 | TGTGCCAGCAGTTTTGACGGTCAGTCTTTCTTT | CASSFDGQSFF
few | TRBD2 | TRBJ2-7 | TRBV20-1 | TGCAGTGCTTCCGGGACTAGCGGCTACAATGAGCAGTACTTC | CSASGTSGYNEQYF
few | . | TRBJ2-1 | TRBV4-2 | TGTGCCAGCAGCCAAGGAGTACCGGACTCCTACAATGAGCAGTTCTTC | CASSQGVPDSYNEQFF
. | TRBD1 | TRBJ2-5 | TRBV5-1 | TGCGCCAGCAGCTACGACCGGGACAGGACACAAGAGACCCAGTACTTC | CASSYDRDRTQETQYF
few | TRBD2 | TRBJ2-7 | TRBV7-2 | TGTGCCAGCAGCAGAGAAGGCCTAGCGGGAGGGGGGTCCTACGAGCAGTACTTC | CASSREGLAGGGSYEQYF
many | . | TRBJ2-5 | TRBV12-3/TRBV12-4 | TGTGCCAGCTTCTCAGGGTTGCAAGAGACCCAGTACTTC | CASFSGLQETQYF
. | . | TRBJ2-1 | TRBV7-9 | TGTGCCAGCAGCTTAGTACAGGGGGCAACGGGACTAGCCGGCAATGAGCAGTTCTTC | CASSLVQGATGLAGNEQFF